What follows is one TCR beta chain and its context. What it recognizes is unknown. Germline and junction disagree at one end, which may indicate a read error. Thyroid surgery was preceded by no treatment in any patient. The data stem from a study of metastatic and nonmetastatic thyroid tumors. Study at large: Across blood and tumor or nodule tissue, repertoires from malignant and benign thyroid patients were compared with one another. Study-wide findings and caveats: Significantly greater TCR beta diversity was reportedly found in malignant thyroid tumors than in benign nodules (in blood and tumor).

Methods used by the authors: CDR3 differences across clinicopathological groups were used to build a distant-metastasis classifier for papillary thyroid cancer. TCRdb re-called the PCR reads via MiXCR. The authors' filters were not applied to this entry. This sample has some 28,000 clones; around a quarter occur once, and the top ten carry 2% to 3%. Germline V gene lookup returns CDR1 SGHVS and CDR2 FQNEAQ. The CDR3 extends over 15 amino acids. Source material: blood. The clonotype comes from a female donor with papillary thyroid cancer or a benign thyroid nodule (not recorded which). Some clones in this sample may be carry-over from other donors' samples. V usage is TRBV7-8 and J usage is TRBJ1-1; D is unresolved. Here the CDR3 DNA reads TGTGCCAGCAGCTCGAGGTCAGGCATGAACACTGAAGCTTTATTT. Translated, it gives CASSSRSGMNTEALF.